The clone carrying this T cell receptor (beta chain) has only one observation. Study processing details: Using reference gene primer amplification, nucleated cell counts were estimated. Data came from immunoSEQ multiplex PCR; TCRdb stores just in-frame clones and leaves some out. V and J calls and clone size are copied from that table; D and trimming were computed from the DNA. The table lists fewer than 500,000 clones, more than 75% of them singletons, with more than 1% in the top ten. This sample was included in a study of blood T cell repertoires in COVID-19. Study information: Spain, Italy and the United States supplied samples that represented acute and convalescent COVID-19. The analysed material was cDNA or gDNA that came from T cells, B-cell-depleted T cells, or PBMCs.

CDR3 length: 14 residues. Germline CDR1 is MDHEN and CDR2 is SYDVKM. After removal of 6 bases from V and 5 bases from J, the junction contained 8 bases not matched to a gene. The source material was peripheral blood. The chain couples TRBV28 to TRBJ1-1, with 8 bases fitting TRBD1. The receptor was derived from a human donor with acute or convalescent COVID-19. The donor label of this sample is uncertain. CDR3 sequence: CASRSRGRSTEAFF. The DNA of the CDR3 is TGTGCCAGCAGATCCAGGGGGCGAAGTACTGAAGCTTTCTTT.